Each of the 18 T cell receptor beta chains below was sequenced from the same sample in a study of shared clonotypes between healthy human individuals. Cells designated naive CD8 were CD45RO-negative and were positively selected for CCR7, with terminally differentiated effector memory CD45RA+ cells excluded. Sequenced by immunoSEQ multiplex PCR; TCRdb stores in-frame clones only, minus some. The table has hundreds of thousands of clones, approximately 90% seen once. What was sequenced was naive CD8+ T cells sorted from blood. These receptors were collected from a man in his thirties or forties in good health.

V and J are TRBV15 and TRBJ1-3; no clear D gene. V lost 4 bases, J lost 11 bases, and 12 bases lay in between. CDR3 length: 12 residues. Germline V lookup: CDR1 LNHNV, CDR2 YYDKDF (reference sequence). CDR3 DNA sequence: TGTGCCACCAGCAATTCGCCCGAGCCCATATATTTT. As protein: CATSNSPEPIYF.

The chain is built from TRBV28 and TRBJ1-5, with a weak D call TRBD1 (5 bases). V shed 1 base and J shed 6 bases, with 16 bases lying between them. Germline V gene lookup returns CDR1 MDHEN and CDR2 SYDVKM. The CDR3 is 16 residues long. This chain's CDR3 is CASSLSMQGQRQPQHF. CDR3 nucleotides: TGTGCCAGCAGTTTATCTATGCAGGGCCAACGTCAGCCCCAGCATTTT.

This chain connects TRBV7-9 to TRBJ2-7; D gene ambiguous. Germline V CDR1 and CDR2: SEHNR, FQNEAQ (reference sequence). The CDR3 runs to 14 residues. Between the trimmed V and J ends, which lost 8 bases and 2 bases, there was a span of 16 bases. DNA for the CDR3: TGTGCCAGCTCTCTATCCGGGCCCACCTACGAGCAGTACTTC. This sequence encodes CASSLSGPTYEQYF.

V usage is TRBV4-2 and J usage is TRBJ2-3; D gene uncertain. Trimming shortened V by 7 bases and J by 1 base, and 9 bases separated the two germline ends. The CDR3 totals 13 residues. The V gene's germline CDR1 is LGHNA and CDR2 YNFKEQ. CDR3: CASIGDGTDTQYF. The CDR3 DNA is TGTGCCAGCATCGGTGACGGCACAGATACGCAGTATTTT.

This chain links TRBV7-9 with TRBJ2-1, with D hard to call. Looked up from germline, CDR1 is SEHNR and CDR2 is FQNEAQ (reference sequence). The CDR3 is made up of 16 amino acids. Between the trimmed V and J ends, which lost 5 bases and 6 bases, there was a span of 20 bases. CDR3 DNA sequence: TGTGCCAGCAGCCCTAGAGACGGCTCCTCGGTCAATGAGCAGTTCTTC. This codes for CASSPRDGSSVNEQFF.

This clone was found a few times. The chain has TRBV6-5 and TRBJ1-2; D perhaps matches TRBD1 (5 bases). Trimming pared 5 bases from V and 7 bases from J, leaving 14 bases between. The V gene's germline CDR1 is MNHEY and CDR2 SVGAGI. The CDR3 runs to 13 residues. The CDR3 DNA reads TGTGCCAGCAGTCTGGGACCAGAGGGTGGCTACACCTTC. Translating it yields CASSLGPEGGYTF.

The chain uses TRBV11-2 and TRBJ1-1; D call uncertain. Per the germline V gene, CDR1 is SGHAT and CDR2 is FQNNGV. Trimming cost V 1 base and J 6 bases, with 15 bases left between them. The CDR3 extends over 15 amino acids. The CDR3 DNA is TGTGCCAGCAGCTTAGCCCCCGGGGTTCTACCTGAAGCTTTCTTT. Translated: CASSLAPGVLPEAFF.

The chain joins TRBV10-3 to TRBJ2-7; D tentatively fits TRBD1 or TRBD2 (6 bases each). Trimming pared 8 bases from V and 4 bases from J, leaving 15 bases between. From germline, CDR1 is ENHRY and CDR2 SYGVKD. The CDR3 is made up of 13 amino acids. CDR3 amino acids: CAIQGTSSYEQYF. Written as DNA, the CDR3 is TGTGCCATCCAGGGGACTTCCTCATACGAGCAGTACTTC.

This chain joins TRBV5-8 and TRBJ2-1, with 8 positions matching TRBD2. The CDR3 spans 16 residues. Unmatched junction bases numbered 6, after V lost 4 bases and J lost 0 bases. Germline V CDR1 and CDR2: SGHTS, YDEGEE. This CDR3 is CASSALAADSYNEQFF. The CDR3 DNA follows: TGTGCCAGCAGCGCACTAGCGGCCGACTCCTACAATGAGCAGTTCTTC.

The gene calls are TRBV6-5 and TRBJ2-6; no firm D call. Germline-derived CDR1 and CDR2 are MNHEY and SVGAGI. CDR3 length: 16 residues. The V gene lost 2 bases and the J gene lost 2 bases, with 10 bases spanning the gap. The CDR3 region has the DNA TGTGCCAGCAGTTACCCCATGAGTACTGGGGCCAACGTCCTGACTTTC. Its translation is CASSYPMSTGANVLTF.

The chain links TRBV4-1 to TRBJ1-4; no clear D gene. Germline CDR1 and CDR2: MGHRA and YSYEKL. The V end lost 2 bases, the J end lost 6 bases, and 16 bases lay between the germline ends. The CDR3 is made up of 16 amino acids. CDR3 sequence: CASSQTEGGLDEKLFF. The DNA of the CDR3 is TGCGCCAGCAGCCAAACGGAGGGAGGATTGGATGAAAAACTGTTTTTT.

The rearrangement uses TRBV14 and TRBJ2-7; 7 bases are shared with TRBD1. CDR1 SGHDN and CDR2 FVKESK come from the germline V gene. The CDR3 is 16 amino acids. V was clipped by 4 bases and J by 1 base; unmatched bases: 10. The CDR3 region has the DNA TGTGCCAGCAGCCCGGTCGGTTGGGGACAGTCCTACGAGCAGTACTTC. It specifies CASSPVGWGQSYEQYF.

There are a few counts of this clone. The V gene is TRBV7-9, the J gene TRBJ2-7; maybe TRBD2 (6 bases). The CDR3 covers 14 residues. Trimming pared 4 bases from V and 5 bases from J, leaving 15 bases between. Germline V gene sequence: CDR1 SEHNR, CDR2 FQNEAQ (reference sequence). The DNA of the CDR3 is TGTGCCAGCAGCTGGAGGGAGCGTCCAGACGAGCAGTACTTC. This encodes CASSWRERPDEQYF.

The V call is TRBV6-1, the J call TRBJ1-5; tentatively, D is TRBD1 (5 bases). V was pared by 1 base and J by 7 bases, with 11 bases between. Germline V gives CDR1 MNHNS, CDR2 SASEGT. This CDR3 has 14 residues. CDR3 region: CASSEGGVRQPQHF. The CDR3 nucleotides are TGTGCCAGCAGTGAAGGAGGGGTGAGGCAGCCCCAGCATTTT.

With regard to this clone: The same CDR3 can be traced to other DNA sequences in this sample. CDR3 in amino acids: CSVEGGRGTYNEQFF. The CDR3 DNA sequence: TGCAGCGTTGAGGGTGGTCGCGGCACCTACAATGAGCAGTTCTTC. The V and J genes are TRBV29-1 and TRBJ2-1; no clear D. Trimming stripped 3 bases from V and 2 bases from J, with 14 bases between. This CDR3 has 15 amino acids. From germline, CDR1 is SQVTM and CDR2 ANQGSEA.

CDR3 coding DNA: TGCGCCAGCAGCTTTGAGAGGGAGACCGGTGGCGGGGAGCTGTTTTTT. Its protein is CASSFERETGGGELFF. J is TRBJ2-2 and V is TRBV5-1; the D gene is possibly TRBD2 (5 bases). This CDR3 contains 16 residues. The germline V gene encodes CDR1 SGHRS and CDR2 YFSETQ. Trimming shortened V by 2 bases and J by 7 bases, and 18 bases separated the two germline ends.

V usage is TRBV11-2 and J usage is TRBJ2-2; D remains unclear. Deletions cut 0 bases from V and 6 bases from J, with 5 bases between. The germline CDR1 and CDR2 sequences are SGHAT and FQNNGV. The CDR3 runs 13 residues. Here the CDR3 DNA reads TGTGCCAGCAGCTTAGAAGGGCCCGGGGAGCTGTTTTTT. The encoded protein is CASSLEGPGELFF.

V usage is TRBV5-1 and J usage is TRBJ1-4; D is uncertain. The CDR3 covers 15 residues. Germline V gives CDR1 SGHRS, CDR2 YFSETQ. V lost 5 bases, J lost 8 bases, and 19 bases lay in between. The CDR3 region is CASSLGPWTREKLFF. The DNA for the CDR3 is TGCGCCAGCAGTTTAGGACCCTGGACGAGGGAAAAACTGTTTTTT. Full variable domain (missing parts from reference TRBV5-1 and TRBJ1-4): KAGVTQTPRYLIKTRGQQVTLSCSPISGHRSVSWYQQTPGQGLQFLFEYFSETQRNKGNFPGRFSGRQFSNSRSEMNVSTLELGDSALYLCASSLGPWTREKLFFGSGTQLSVL.